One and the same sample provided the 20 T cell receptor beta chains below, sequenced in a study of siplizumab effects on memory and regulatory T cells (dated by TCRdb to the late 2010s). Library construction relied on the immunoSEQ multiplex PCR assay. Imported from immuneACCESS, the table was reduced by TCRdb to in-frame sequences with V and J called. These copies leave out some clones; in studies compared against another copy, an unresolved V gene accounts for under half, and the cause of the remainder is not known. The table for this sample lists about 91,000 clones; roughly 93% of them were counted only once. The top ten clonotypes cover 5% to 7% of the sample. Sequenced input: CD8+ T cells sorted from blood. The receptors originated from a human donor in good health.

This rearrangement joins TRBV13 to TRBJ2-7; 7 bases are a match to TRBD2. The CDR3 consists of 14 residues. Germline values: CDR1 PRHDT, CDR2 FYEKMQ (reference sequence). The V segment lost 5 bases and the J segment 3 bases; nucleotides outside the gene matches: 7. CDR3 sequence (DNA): TGTGCCAGCAGCCCCGGACTAGGATTCTACGAGCAGTACTTC. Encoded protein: CASSPGLGFYEQYF. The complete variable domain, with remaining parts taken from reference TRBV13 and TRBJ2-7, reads AAGVIQSPRHLIKEKRETATLKCYPIPRHDTVYWYQQGPGQDPQFLISFYEKMQSDKGSIPDRFSAQQFSDYHSELNMSSLELGDSALYFCASSPGLGFYEQYFGPGTRLTVT.

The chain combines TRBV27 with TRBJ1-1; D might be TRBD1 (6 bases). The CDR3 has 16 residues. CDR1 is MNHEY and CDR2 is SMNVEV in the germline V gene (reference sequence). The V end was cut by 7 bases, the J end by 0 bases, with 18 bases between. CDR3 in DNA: TGTGCCAGCAAGGTTGGGGGGCTAGGGTTGAACACTGAAGCTTTCTTT. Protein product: CASKVGGLGLNTEAFF.

CDR3 nucleotides: TGCGCCAGCAGCCAAGGATCCCGGACAGCCGCCTACGAGCAGTACTTC. Amino acids: CASSQGSRTAAYEQYF. This chain uses TRBV4-1 with TRBJ2-7, with a tentative D call TRBD1 (6 bases). V lost 1 base to trimming and J lost 2 bases, with 15 bases between them. Germline CDR1 reads MGHRA; CDR2 reads YSYEKL. This CDR3 contains 16 residues.

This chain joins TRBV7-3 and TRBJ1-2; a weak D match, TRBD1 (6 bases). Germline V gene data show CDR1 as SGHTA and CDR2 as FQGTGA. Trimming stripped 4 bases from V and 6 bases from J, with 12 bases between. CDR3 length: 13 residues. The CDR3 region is CASSSQGLDGYTF. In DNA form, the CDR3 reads TGTGCCAGCAGCTCACAGGGCCTAGATGGCTACACCTTC.

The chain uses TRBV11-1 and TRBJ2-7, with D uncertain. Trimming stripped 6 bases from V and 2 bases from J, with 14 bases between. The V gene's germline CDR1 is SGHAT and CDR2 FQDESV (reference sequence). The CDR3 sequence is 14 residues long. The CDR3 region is CASSSPDGPYEQYF. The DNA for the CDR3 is TGTGCCAGCAGTAGCCCCGACGGACCCTACGAGCAGTACTTC. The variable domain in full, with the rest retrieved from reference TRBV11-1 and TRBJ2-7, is EAEVAQSPRYKITEKSQAVAFWCDPISGHATLYWYRQILGQGPELLVQFQDESVVDDSQLPKDRFSAERLKGVDSTLKIQPAELGDSAMYLCASSSPDGPYEQYFGPGTRLTVT.

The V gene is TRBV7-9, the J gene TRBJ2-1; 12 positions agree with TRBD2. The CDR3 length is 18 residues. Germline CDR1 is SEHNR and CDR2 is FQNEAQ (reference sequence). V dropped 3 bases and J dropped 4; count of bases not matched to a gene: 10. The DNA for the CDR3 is TGTGCCAGCAGCTTCCCCCCGCAAACTAGCGGGGGGTACAATGAGCAGTTCTTC. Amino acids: CASSFPPQTSGGYNEQFF.

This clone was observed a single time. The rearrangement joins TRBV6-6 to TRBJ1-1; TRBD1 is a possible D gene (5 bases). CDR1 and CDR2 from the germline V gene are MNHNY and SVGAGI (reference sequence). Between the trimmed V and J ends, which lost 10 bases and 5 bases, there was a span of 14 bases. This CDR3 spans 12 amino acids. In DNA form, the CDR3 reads TGTGCCACCCAGACCGGGGGGACTGAAGCTTTCTTT. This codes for CATQTGGTEAFF.

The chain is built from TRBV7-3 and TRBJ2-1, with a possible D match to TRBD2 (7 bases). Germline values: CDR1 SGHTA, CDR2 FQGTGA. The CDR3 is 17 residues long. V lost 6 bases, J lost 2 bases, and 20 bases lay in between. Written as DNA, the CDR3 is TGTGCCAGCAGTCTAACGGGGGGCCCCTATACCTACAATGAGCAGTTCTTC. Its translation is CASSLTGGPYTYNEQFF.

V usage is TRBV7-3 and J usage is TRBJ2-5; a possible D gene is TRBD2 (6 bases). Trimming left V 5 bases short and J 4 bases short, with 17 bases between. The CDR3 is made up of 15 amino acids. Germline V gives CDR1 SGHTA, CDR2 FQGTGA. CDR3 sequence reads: CASSLGHASVETQYF. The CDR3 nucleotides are TGTGCCAGCAGCCTCGGCCATGCTAGCGTAGAGACCCAGTACTTC.

Here the CDR3 reads CASSSTMDEQFF. The DNA for the CDR3 is TGTGCCAGCAGTTCTACTATGGATGAGCAGTTCTTC. The chain joins TRBV7-2 to TRBJ2-1; D gene ambiguous. The CDR3 has 12 residues. Trimming stripped 6 bases from V and 8 bases from J, with 11 bases between. Germline V gene sequence: CDR1 SGHTA, CDR2 FQGNSA.

The CDR3 region has the DNA TGTGCCAGTGGGTGGACTAATGAAAAACTGTTTTTT. Amino acids: CASGWTNEKLFF. V is TRBV19 and J is TRBJ1-4; unclear D gene. Looked up from germline, CDR1 is LNHDA and CDR2 is SQIVND (reference sequence). This CDR3 is built from 12 residues. V was trimmed by 8 bases and J by 2 bases, leaving 6 bases between them.

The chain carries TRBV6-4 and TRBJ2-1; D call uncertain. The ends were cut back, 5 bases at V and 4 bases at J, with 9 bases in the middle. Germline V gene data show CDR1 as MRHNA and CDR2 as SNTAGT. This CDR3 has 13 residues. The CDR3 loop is CASSLEGYNEQFF. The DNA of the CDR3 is TGTGCCAGCAGTCTTGAAGGGTACAATGAGCAGTTCTTC.

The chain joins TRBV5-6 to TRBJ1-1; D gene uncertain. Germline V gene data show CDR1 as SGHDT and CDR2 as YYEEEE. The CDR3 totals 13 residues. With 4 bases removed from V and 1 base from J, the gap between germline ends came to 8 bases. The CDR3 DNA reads TGTGCCAGCAGCCGAACGAGGAACACTGAAGCTTTCTTT. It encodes CASSRTRNTEAFF.

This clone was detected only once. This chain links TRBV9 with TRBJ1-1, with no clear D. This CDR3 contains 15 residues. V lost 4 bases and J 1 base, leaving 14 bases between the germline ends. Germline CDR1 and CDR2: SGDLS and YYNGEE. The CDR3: CASSLSRTGNTEAFF. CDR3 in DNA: TGTGCCAGCAGCCTCAGTCGGACGGGGAACACTGAAGCTTTCTTT.

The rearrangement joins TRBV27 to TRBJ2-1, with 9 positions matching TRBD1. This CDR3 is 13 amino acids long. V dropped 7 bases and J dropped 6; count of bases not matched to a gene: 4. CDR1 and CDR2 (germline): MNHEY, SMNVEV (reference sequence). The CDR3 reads CASTMTGGNEQFF. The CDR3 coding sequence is TGTGCCAGCACCATGACAGGGGGCAATGAGCAGTTCTTC.

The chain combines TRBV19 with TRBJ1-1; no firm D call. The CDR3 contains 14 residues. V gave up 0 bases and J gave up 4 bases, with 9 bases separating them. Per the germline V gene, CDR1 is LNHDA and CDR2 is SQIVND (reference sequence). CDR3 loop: CASSIDRRGTEAFF. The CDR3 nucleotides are TGTGCCAGTAGTATAGATCGGCGCGGCACTGAAGCTTTCTTT.

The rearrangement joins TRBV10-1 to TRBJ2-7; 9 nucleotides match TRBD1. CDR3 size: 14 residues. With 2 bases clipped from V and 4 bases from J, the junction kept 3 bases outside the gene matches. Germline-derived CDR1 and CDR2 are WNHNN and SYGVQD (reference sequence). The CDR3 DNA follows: TGCGCCAGCAGTGAGGGGACAGGGCTATACGAGCAGTACTTC. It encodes CASSEGTGLYEQYF.

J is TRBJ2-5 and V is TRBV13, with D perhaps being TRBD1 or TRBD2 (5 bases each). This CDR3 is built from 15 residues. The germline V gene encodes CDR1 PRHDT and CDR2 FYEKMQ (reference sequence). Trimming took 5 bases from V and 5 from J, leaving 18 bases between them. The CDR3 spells CASSLRGPGRETQYF. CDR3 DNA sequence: TGTGCCAGCAGCCTCCGGGGACCGGGGCGGGAGACCCAGTACTTC.

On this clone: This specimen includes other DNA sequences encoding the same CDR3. CDR3 sequence: CASGQGMNTEAFF. CDR3 in DNA: TGTGCCAGTGGACAGGGGATGAACACTGAAGCTTTCTTT. The rearrangement links TRBV19 to TRBJ1-1, with TRBD1 matching 9 bases. Germline values: CDR1 LNHDA, CDR2 SQIVND (reference sequence). V lost 8 bases to trimming and J lost 0 bases; unmatched junction nucleotides: 1. The length of the CDR3 is 13 residues.

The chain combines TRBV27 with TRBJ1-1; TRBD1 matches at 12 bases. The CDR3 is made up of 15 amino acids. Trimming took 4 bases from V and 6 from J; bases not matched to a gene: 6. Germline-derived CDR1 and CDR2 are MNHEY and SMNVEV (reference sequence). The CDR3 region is CASSSPGQGAAEAFF. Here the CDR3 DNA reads TGTGCCAGCAGTTCTCCGGGACAGGGGGCCGCTGAAGCTTTCTTT.